This T cell receptor (beta chain) was profiled in a study of a mutant IDH1 vaccine in newly diagnosed glioma. Background on the study: Once 4-6 weeks had passed after radiotherapy alone, vaccination started, or it started with temozolomide cycles. Treatment recipients were about 60% male and around 40% female, and their mean age was around 40 years. Beforehand, treatment had been radiotherapy, temozolomide, or both; the majority received both.

Time point defined: week 11, during vaccination. Vaccination comprised doses that each held 300 ug of mutant IDH1 20-mer peptide, plus topical imiquimod. In regard to this clone: Its antigen is unknown.

The table came from immunoSEQ multiplex PCR; TCRdb's copy has only in-frame clones and leaves some out. This table has some 130,000 clones, around four fifths appearing once. The germline V gene has CDR1 LNHDA and CDR2 SQIVND (reference sequence). Trimming at V came to 5 bases and at J to 5 bases, leaving 8 bases not matched to a gene. This CDR3 contains 15 residues. This receptor was identified in a man aged 35 to 55 with glioma. The V and J genes are TRBV19 and TRBJ1-5; 8 nucleotides line up with TRBD1. The sequencing here drew on PBMCs, taken from a glioma patient whose treatment included an IDH1 peptide vaccine. The CDR3 DNA is TGTGCCAGTAGTGCGGACAGGGATGTATATCAGCCCCAGCATTTT. This sequence encodes CASSADRDVYQPQHF.